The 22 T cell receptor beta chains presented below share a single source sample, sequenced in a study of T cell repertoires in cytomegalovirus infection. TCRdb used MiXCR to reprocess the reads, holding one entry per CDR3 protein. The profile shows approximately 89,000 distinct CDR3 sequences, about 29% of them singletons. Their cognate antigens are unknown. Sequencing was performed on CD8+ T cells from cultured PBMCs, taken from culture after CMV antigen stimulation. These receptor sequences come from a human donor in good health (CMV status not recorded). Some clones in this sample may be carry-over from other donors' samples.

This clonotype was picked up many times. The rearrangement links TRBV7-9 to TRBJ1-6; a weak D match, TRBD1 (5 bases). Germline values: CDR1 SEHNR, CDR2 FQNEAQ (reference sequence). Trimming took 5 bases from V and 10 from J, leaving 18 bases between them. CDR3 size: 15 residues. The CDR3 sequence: CASSILGGGVSPLHF. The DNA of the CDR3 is TGTGCCAGCAGCATCCTTGGGGGAGGAGTGTCACCCCTCCACTTT.

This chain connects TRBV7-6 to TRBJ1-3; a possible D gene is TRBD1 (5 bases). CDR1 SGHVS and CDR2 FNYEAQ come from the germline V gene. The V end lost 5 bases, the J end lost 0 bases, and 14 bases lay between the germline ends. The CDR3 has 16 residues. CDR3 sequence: CASSPFRGVSGNTIYF. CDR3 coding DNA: TGTGCCAGCAGCCCTTTCCGAGGGGTCTCTGGAAACACCATATATTTT.

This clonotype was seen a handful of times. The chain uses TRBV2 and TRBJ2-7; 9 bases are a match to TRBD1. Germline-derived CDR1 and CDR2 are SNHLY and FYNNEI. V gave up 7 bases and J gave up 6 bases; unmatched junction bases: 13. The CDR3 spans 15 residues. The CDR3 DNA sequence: TGTGCCAGCAACTTACGGGACAGGGAGATTTCCGAGCAGTACTTC. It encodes CASNLRDREISEQYF.

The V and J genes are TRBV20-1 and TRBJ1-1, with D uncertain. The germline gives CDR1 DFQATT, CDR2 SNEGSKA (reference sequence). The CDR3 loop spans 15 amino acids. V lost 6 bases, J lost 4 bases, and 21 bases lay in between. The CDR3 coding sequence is TGCAGTGCCCCCCCTCGTTTTGCTACGAGCACTGAAGCTTTCTTT. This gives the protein CSAPPRFATSTEAFF.

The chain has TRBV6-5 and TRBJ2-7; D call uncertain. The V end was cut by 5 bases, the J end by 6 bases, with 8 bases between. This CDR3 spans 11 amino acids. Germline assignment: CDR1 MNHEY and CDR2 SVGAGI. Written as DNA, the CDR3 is TGTGCCAGCAGTGACTTTACCGAGCAGTACTTC. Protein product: CASSDFTEQYF.

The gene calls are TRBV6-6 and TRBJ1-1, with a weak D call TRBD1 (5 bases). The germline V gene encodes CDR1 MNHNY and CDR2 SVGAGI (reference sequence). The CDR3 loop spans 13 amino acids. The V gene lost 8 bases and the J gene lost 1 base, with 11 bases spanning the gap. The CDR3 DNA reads TGTGCCAGCCCGGGACCGGAGAACACTGAAGCTTTCTTT. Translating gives CASPGPENTEAFF.

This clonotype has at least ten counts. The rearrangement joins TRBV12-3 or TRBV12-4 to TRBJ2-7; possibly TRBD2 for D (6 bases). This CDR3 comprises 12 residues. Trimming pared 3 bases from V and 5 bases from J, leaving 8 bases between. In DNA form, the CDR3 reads TGTGCCAGCAGTTTCGGAGGGGACGAGCAGTACTTC. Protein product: CASSFGGDEQYF.

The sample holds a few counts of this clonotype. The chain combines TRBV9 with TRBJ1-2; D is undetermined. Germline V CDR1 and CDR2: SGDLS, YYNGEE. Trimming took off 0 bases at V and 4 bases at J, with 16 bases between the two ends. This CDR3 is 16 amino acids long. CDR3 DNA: TGTGCCAGCAGCGTAGAGTCCCTACCGGGGTTCTATGGCTACACCTTC. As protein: CASSVESLPGFYGYTF.

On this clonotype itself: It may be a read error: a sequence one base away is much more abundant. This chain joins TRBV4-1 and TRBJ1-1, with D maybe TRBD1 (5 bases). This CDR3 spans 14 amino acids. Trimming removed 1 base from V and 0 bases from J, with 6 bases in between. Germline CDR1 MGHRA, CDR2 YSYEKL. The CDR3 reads CASSQGQMNTEAFF. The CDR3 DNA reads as TGCGCCAGCAGCCAAGGACAGATGAACACTGAAGCTTTCTTT.

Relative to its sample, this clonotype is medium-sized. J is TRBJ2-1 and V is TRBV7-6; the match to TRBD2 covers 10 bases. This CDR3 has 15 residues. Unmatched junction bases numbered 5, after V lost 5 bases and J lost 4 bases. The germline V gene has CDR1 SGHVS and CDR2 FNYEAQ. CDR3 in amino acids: CASSLGLAAYNEQFF. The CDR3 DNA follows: TGTGCCAGCAGCCTAGGACTAGCGGCGTACAATGAGCAGTTCTTC.

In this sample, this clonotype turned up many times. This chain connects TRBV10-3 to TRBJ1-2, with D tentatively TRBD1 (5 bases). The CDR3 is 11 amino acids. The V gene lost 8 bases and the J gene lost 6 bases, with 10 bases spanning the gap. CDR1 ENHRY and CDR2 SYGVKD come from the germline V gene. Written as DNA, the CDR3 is TGTGCCATCCAGGGTTGGGATGGCTACACCTTC. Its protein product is CAIQGWDGYTF.

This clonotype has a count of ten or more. The CDR3, as DNA: TGTGCCAGCAGCCAGGGTAGACTAGCGGGGGTCCCAAGCTCCTACAATGAGCAGTTCTTC. Protein product: CASSQGRLAGVPSSYNEQFF. The chain uses TRBV14 and TRBJ2-1, with 12 bases lining up with TRBD2. Unmatched junction bases numbered 12, after V lost 3 bases and J lost 0 bases. The CDR3 length is 20 residues. CDR1 SGHDN and CDR2 FVKESK come from the germline V gene.

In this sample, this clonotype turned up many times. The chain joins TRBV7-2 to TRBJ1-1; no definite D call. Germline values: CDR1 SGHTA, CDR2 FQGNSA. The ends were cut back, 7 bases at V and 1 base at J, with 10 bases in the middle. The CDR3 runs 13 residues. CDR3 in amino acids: CASKKQPNTEAFF. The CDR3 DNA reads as TGTGCCAGCAAGAAACAGCCGAACACTGAAGCTTTCTTT. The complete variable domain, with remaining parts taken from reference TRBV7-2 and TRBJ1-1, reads GAGVSQSPSNKVTEKGKDVELRCDPISGHTALYWYRQSLGQGLEFLIYFQGNSAPDKSGLPSDRFSAERTGGSVSTLTIQRTQQEDSAVYLCASKKQPNTEAFFGQGTRLTVV.

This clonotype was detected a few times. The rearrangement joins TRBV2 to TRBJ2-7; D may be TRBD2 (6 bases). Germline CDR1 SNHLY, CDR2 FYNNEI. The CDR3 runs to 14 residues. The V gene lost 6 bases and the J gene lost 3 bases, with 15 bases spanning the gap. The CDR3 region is CASRDPREFYEQYF. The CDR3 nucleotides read TGTGCCAGCAGGGACCCCCGGGAGTTCTACGAGCAGTACTTC.

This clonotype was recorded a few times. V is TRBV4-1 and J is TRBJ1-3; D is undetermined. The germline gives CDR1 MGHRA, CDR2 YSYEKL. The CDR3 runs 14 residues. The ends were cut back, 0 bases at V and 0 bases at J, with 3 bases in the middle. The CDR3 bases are TGCGCCAGCAGCCAAGAGAGCTCTGGAAACACCATATATTTT. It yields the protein CASSQESSGNTIYF.

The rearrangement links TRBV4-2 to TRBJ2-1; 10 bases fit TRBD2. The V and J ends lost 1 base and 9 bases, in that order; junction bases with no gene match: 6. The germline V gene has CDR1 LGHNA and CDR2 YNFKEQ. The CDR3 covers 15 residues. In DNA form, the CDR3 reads TGTGCCAGCAGCCAAGGACTAGCGGGCCTGGCTGAGCAGTTCTTC. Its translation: CASSQGLAGLAEQFF.

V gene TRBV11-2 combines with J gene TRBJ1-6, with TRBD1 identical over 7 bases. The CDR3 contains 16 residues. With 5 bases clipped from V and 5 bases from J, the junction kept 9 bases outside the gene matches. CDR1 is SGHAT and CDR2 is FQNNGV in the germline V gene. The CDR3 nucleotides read TGTGCCAGCAGCCAATTCGGGACAGCTAATAATTCACCCCTCCACTTT. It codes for CASSQFGTANNSPLHF. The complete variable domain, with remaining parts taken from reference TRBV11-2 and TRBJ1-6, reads EAGVAQSPRYKIIEKRQSVAFWCNPISGHATLYWYQQILGQGPKLLIQFQNNGVVDDSQLPKDRFSAERLKGVDSTLKIQPAKLEDSAVYLCASSQFGTANNSPLHFGNGTRLTVT.

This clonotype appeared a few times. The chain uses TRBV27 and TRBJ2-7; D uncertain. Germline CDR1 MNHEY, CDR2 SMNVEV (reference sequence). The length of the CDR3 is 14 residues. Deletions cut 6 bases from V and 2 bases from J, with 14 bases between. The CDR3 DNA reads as TGTGCCAGCAGCGAGTCGGCCTGGACCTACGAGCAGTACTTC. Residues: CASSESAWTYEQYF.

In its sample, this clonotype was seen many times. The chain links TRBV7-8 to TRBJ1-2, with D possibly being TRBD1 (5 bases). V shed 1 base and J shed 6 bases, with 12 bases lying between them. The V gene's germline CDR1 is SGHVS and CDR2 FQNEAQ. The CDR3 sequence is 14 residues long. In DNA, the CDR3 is TGTGCCAGCAGCTTAGGTCGGGGGGGGGATGGCTACACCTTC. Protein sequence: CASSLGRGGDGYTF.

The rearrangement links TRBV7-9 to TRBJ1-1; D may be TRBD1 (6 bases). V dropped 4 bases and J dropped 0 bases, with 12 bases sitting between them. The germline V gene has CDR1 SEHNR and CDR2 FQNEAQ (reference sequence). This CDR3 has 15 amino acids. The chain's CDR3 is CASSSGQGMNTEAFF. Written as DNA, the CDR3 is TGTGCCAGCAGCTCAGGGCAGGGGATGAACACTGAAGCTTTCTTT.

This CDR3 is CASSYSQASTDTQYF. The CDR3 DNA reads as TGTGCCAGCAGTTACTCGCAGGCTAGCACAGATACGCAGTATTTT. This chain uses TRBV6-5 with TRBJ2-3; D is undetermined. The CDR3 length is 15 residues. V lost 0 bases, J lost 0 bases, and 7 bases lay in between. Germline lookup yields CDR1 MNHEY and CDR2 SVGAGI.

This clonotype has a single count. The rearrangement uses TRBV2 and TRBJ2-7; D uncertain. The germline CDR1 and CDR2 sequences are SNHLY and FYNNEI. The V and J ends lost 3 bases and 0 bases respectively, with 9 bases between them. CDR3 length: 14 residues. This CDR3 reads CASSEGRLSYEQYF. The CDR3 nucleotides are TGTGCCAGCAGTGAGGGCAGGCTCTCCTACGAGCAGTACTTC.